This T cell receptor beta chain was sequenced in a study of cytomegalovirus exposure and HLA in healthy donors. Study background: The 110 or so validation repertoires used a platform that matched the one used for the 500 to 700 first-cohort repertoires, as a later analysis reported.

Findings and caveats of the study: Generally TCR sequences proved uncommon, though certain public TCRs appeared in numerous donors.

CDR3 length: 14 residues. The germline V gene has CDR1 MNHEY and CDR2 SVGAGI. V lost 3 bases to trimming and J lost 0 bases, with 6 bases between them. The approximately 130-subject validation cohort, separate from the roughly 670-subject first cohort, included the donors. Assay: immunoSEQ multiplex PCR; the TCRdb copy retains only in-frame clones and omits some. This sample has 100,000 to 150,000 clones, with about nine tenths found just once. Note on this clone: Its specificity is not known.

The V call is TRBV6-5, the J call TRBJ2-1; D gene ambiguous. The TCR was taken from a man between 18 and 29 years old in good health and CMV-seronegative. Sample: PBMCs. The CDR3 region is CASSYLDSYNEQFF. The CDR3 nucleotides read TGTGCCAGCAGTTATTTAGACTCCTACAATGAGCAGTTCTTC.